What follows is one TCR beta chain and its context. Its antigen is not identified. The junction departs from the called germline gene at one end, perhaps through a read error. This sample is part of a study of T cell repertoires in cytomegalovirus infection. TCRdb used MiXCR to reprocess the reads, holding one entry per CDR3 protein. This sample carries about 470,000 distinct CDR3 sequences, under 45% of them seen once, and the ten largest clones take around 45%. The CDR3 is 13 residues long. The chain employs TRBV5-3 and TRBJ1-5, with D maybe TRBD1 (5 bases). TRBV5-3 is filed as an ORF, its function uncertain. The material was cultured PBMCs, obtained from culture after CMV antigen stimulation. The source is a human donor in good health (CMV status not recorded). Some clones in this sample may be carry-over from other donors' samples. CDR3 in amino acids: CASSLAGNEPQHF. The DNA of the CDR3 is TGTGCCAGCAGCTTGGCAGGGAACGAGCCCCAGCATTTT.